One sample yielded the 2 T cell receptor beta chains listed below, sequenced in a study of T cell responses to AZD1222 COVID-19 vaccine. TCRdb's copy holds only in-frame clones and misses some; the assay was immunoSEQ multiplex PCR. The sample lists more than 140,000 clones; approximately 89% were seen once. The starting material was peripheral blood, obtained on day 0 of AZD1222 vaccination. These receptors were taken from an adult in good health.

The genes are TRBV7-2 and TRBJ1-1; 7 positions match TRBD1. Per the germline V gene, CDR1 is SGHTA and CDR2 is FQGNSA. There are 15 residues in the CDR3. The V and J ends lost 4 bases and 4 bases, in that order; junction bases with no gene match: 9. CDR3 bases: TGTGCCAGCAGCTGGGTACAGGGGAGAGGCACTGAAGCTTTCTTT. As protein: CASSWVQGRGTEAFF.

The DNA for the CDR3 is TGTGCCAGCAGCACCTTCCCCTATGAGCAGTTCTTC. It codes for CASSTFPYEQFF. The chain has TRBV6-2 or TRBV6-3 and TRBJ2-1, with D uncertain. The CDR3 runs to 12 residues. CDR1 and CDR2 from the germline V gene are MNHEY and SVGEGT. Trimming left V 6 bases short and J 8 bases short, with 11 bases between.